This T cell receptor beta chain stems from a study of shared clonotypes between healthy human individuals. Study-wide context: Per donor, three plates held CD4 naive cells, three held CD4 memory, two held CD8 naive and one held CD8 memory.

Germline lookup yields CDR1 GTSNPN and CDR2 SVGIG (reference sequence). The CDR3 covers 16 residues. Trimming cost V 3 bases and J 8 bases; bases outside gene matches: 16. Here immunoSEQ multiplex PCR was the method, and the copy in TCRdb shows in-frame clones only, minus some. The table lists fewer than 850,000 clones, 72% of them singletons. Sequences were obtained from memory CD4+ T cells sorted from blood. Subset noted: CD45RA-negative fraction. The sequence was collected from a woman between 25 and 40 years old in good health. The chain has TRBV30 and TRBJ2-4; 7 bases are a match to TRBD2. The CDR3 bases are TGTGCCTGGAGAAGTGGTGGGAGGGCCTTTGAGGACATTCAGTACTTC. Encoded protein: CAWRSGGRAFEDIQYF.